Presented here are 31 T cell receptor beta chains from one specimen sequenced in a study of T cell changes during pregnancy in multiple sclerosis. Using immunoSEQ multiplex PCR, the repertoire was profiled, and TCRdb retains in-frame clones only, with some absent. The sample has approximately 50,000 clones; 90% are singletons. Specimen: peripheral blood, collected in the third trimester of pregnancy. The origin of the receptors is a female donor in good health, enrolled as a control in a pregnancy study.

The V call is TRBV9, the J call TRBJ2-7; 10 positions match TRBD2. J gave up 5 bases and V 0 bases, and 17 bases lay outside the gene matches. In germline, CDR1 is SGDLS, CDR2 YYNGEE. The CDR3 totals 19 residues. CDR3 in amino acids: CASSVDPSGSSGGLHEQYF. CDR3 nucleotide sequence: TGTGCCAGCAGCGTAGATCCTAGCGGGAGTAGTGGGGGCCTCCACGAGCAGTACTTC.

The CDR3, as DNA: TGTGCCAGTAGTATAGATGGTGGTAGCGGGATCCCAGAGACCCAGTACTTC. Its protein is CASSIDGGSGIPETQYF. This chain uses TRBV19 with TRBJ2-5; 8 bases map to TRBD2. The CDR3 has 17 amino acids. Germline lookup yields CDR1 LNHDA and CDR2 SQIVND (reference sequence). The trim removed 0 bases at V and 4 bases at J, leaving 10 bases unmatched.

The chain employs TRBV7-9 and TRBJ2-3; 11 bases agree with TRBD2. Trimming removed 6 bases from V and 4 bases from J; junction bases left unmatched: 9. The germline V gene encodes CDR1 SEHNR and CDR2 FQNEAQ (reference sequence). This CDR3 spans 16 amino acids. The CDR3 coding sequence is TGTGCCAGCAGTCCCGGGACTAGCGGTGCCGCAGATACGCAGTATTTT. This codes for CASSPGTSGAADTQYF. The full variable domain, its missing parts supplied by reference TRBV7-9 and TRBJ2-3, is DTGVSQNPRHKITKRGQNVTFRCDPISEHNRLYWYRQTLGQGPEFLTYFQNEAQLEKSRLLSDRFSAERPKGSFSTLEIQRTEQGDSAMYLCASSPGTSGAADTQYFGPGTRLTVL.

V gene TRBV9 combines with J gene TRBJ2-3; 7 bases align to TRBD2. The length of the CDR3 is 14 residues. The germline CDR1 and CDR2 sequences are SGDLS and YYNGEE. The trim removed 0 bases at V and 6 bases at J, leaving 4 bases unmatched. CDR3 protein: CASSVGEGRDTQYF. The CDR3 nucleotides are TGTGCCAGCAGCGTAGGGGAGGGTCGCGATACGCAGTATTTT.

This rearrangement joins TRBV5-1 to TRBJ2-2, with TRBD1 identical over 12 bases. Germline assignment: CDR1 SGHRS and CDR2 YFSETQ. V dropped 6 bases and J dropped 6; count of bases not matched to a gene: 3. The CDR3 loop spans 14 amino acids. The CDR3 loop is CASTGTGGPGELFF. As DNA, the CDR3 is TGCGCCAGCACAGGGACAGGGGGCCCCGGGGAGCTGTTTTTT. The full variable domain, completed using reference TRBV5-1 and TRBJ2-2, is KAGVTQTPRYLIKTRGQQVTLSCSPISGHRSVSWYQQTPGQGLQFLFEYFSETQRNKGNFPGRFSGRQFSNSRSEMNVSTLELGDSALYLCASTGTGGPGELFFGEGSRLTVL.

The chain links TRBV19 to TRBJ2-2, with TRBD2 matching over 7 bases. The trim removed 0 bases at V and 6 bases at J, leaving 7 bases unmatched. There are 16 residues in the CDR3. The germline V gene encodes CDR1 LNHDA and CDR2 SQIVND (reference sequence). The CDR3: CASSIEGGSLAGELFF. Here the CDR3 DNA reads TGTGCCAGTAGTATAGAGGGCGGGAGTCTGGCCGGGGAGCTGTTTTTT.

The V gene is TRBV7-9, the J gene TRBJ2-1, with D possibly being TRBD1 (6 bases). Germline loops: CDR1 SEHNR, CDR2 FQNEAQ (reference sequence). V lost 1 base to trimming and J lost 6 bases, with 19 bases between them. The CDR3 extends over 17 amino acids. CDR3 protein: CASSLVASGTSPNEQFF. The DNA of the CDR3 is TGTGCCAGCAGCTTAGTCGCCTCGGGGACAAGTCCCAATGAGCAGTTCTTC.

The gene calls are TRBV7-9 and TRBJ2-7; 8 positions agree with TRBD1. The length of the CDR3 is 15 residues. V lost 3 bases and J lost 2; bases outside the gene matches: 6. Per the germline V gene, CDR1 is SEHNR and CDR2 is FQNEAQ (reference sequence). The CDR3 here is CASSLVGTGAYEQYF. The CDR3 coding sequence is TGTGCCAGCAGCTTGGTTGGGACAGGCGCCTACGAGCAGTACTTC.

V usage is TRBV2 and J usage is TRBJ1-2; D call uncertain. Germline-derived CDR1 and CDR2 are SNHLY and FYNNEI. With 2 bases removed from V and 8 bases from J, the gap between germline ends came to 12 bases. This CDR3 comprises 13 residues. DNA of the CDR3: TGTGCCAGCAGTGAATCGGCGGTCGGGGGCTACACCTTC. This gives the protein CASSESAVGGYTF.

The chain combines TRBV18 with TRBJ2-1; 8 bases agree with TRBD2. V shed 2 bases, J shed 0 bases, and the junction held 9 bases outside the gene matches. The CDR3 is 18 amino acids. Germline CDR1 reads KGHSH; CDR2 reads LQKENI. The CDR3 DNA sequence: TGTGCCAGCTCACCATTGGACGGGAGGGGGACCTCCTACAATGAGCAGTTCTTC. Protein: CASSPLDGRGTSYNEQFF.

V usage is TRBV9 and J usage is TRBJ2-2, with 7 nucleotides matching TRBD2. V gave up 2 bases and J gave up 5 bases; unmatched junction bases: 15. The CDR3 extends over 18 amino acids. Per the germline V gene, CDR1 is SGDLS and CDR2 is YYNGEE. Here the CDR3 reads CASSVPTEGAGLTGELFF. The DNA for the CDR3 is TGTGCCAGCAGCGTCCCGACTGAAGGAGCGGGGTTAACCGGGGAGCTGTTTTTT.

CDR3 bases: TGTGCCAGCAGCTTAGATGGGGCCGGTTCACCCCTCCACTTT. Residues: CASSLDGAGSPLHF. J is TRBJ1-6 and V is TRBV11-3; perhaps TRBD1 as D (5 bases). Trimming took 0 bases from V and 9 from J, leaving 9 bases between them. Germline CDR1 SGHNT, CDR2 YENEEA. The CDR3 consists of 14 residues.

The CDR3 is CASSQDYGGALNSPLHF. CDR3 nucleotides: TGCGCCAGCAGCCAAGATTATGGAGGGGCTCTTAATTCACCCCTCCACTTT. The chain combines TRBV4-3 with TRBJ1-6, with D possibly matching TRBD1 (5 bases). The germline CDR1 and CDR2 sequences are LGHNA and YSLEER. V gave up 0 bases and J gave up 6 bases, with 15 bases separating them. This CDR3 is built from 17 residues.

A word on this clone: This CDR3 is also generated by other DNA sequences in the sample. The chain employs TRBV29-1 and TRBJ2-4; D not resolved. CDR1 and CDR2 from the germline V gene are SQVTM and ANQGSEA. V was shortened by 6 bases and J by 8 bases, with 11 bases between the two germline ends. The CDR3 runs to 11 residues. CDR3 region: CSVEWADIQYF. CDR3 DNA sequence: TGCAGCGTCGAGTGGGCAGACATTCAGTACTTC.

This chain connects TRBV4-2 to TRBJ2-7, with 8 bases lining up with TRBD2. With 4 bases clipped from V and 1 base from J, the junction kept 18 bases outside the gene matches. Germline-derived CDR1 and CDR2 are LGHNA and YNFKEQ. The CDR3 loop spans 19 amino acids. CDR3 nucleotides: TGTGCCAGCAGCCTCGCGAGCGGGAGTTACTTTTCGGGGTCCTACGAGCAGTACTTC. Protein product: CASSLASGSYFSGSYEQYF.

This chain joins TRBV11-3 and TRBJ1-1; D perhaps matches TRBD1 (6 bases). The germline CDR1 and CDR2 sequences are SGHNT and YENEEA. V was shortened by 6 bases and J by 0 bases, with 8 bases between the two germline ends. This CDR3 has 13 amino acids. As DNA, the CDR3 is TGTGCCAGCAGGCAGGGGATGAACACTGAAGCTTTCTTT. Amino acid sequence: CASRQGMNTEAFF. Based on the CDR3 plus reference TRBV11-3 and TRBJ1-1, the full variable domain is EAGVVQSPRYKIIEKKQPVAFWCNPISGHNTLYWYLQNLGQGPELLIRYENEEAVDDSQLPKDRFSAERLKGVDSTLKIQPAELGDSAVYLCASRQGMNTEAFFGQGTRLTVV.

V gene TRBV5-1 combines with J gene TRBJ2-3, with 15 nucleotides matching TRBD2. The CDR3 covers 16 residues. CDR1 and CDR2 from the germline V gene are SGHRS and YFSETQ. Trimming removed 4 bases from V and 4 bases from J; junction bases left unmatched: 4. Here the CDR3 reads CASSMGLAGGADTQYF. The DNA for the CDR3 is TGCGCCAGCAGCATGGGACTAGCGGGGGGAGCAGATACGCAGTATTTT.

The rearrangement links TRBV4-1 to TRBJ2-1; TRBD2 aligns across 13 bases. This CDR3 is 17 amino acids long. The J segment lost 6 bases and the V segment lost 4 bases, leaving 9 bases of the junction unmatched. CDR1 MGHRA and CDR2 YSYEKL come from the germline V gene. CDR3 nucleotide sequence: TGCGCCAGCAGCCCCCCCAGGACTAGCGGGAGCGGCAATGAGCAGTTCTTC. This translates into CASSPPRTSGSGNEQFF.

The gene calls are TRBV19 and TRBJ2-4, with a tentative D call TRBD1 (6 bases). V dropped 6 bases and J dropped 3 bases, with 15 bases sitting between them. Per the germline V gene, CDR1 is LNHDA and CDR2 is SQIVND (reference sequence). The CDR3 sequence is 15 residues long. The CDR3 protein is CASSHPGHNKNIQYF. The CDR3 DNA sequence: TGTGCCAGTAGCCATCCGGGACACAACAAAAACATTCAGTACTTC.

V usage is TRBV6-6 and J usage is TRBJ1-2; TRBD1 matches at 7 bases. CDR1 and CDR2 from the germline V gene are MNHNY and SVGAGI (reference sequence). The ends lost 2 bases at V and 4 bases at J; junction bases unmatched: 10. This CDR3 spans 16 amino acids. The CDR3 protein is CASSYPRQGGGYGYTF. The DNA of the CDR3 is TGTGCCAGCAGTTACCCCAGACAGGGAGGAGGCTATGGCTACACCTTC.

Notes on this clone: The sample has other DNA sequences that encode this CDR3 too. This CDR3 is CASSSTGGGYTF. The CDR3 coding sequence is TGTGCCAGCAGTTCGACAGGGGGTGGCTACACCTTC. The chain combines TRBV6-5 with TRBJ1-2; 9 nucleotides align to TRBD1. The CDR3 covers 12 residues. V was pared by 4 bases and J by 7 bases, with 1 base of the junction left unmatched. CDR1 is MNHEY and CDR2 is SVGAGI in the germline V gene.

This sequence joins TRBV5-4 and TRBJ2-5; D uncertain. V was cut by 0 bases and J by 5 bases, with 8 bases left in between. The germline V gene encodes CDR1 SGHNT and CDR2 YYREEE (reference sequence). The CDR3 is 13 residues long. CDR3 region: CASSLAPPETQYF. The CDR3 DNA follows: TGTGCCAGCAGCTTGGCCCCTCCCGAGACCCAGTACTTC. Full variable domain (rest looked up from reference TRBV5-4 and TRBJ2-5): ETGVTQSPTHLIKTRGQQVTLRCSSQSGHNTVSWYQQALGQGPQFIFQYYREEENGRGNFPPRFSGLQFPNYSSELNVNALELDDSALYLCASSLAPPETQYFGPGTRLLVL.

This chain connects TRBV19 to TRBJ1-1; 7 bases are shared with TRBD1. Unmatched junction bases numbered 8, after V lost 4 bases and J lost 3 bases. The germline V gene has CDR1 LNHDA and CDR2 SQIVND (reference sequence). The CDR3 extends over 15 amino acids. CDR3 sequence reads: CASSKNRGRDTEAFF. CDR3 sequence (DNA): TGTGCCAGTAGTAAAAACAGGGGACGGGACACTGAAGCTTTCTTT.

The chain has TRBV18 and TRBJ1-2; the D is unclear. Germline CDR1 reads KGHSH; CDR2 reads LQKENI. The V end was cut by 3 bases, the J end by 6 bases, with 14 bases between. CDR3 length equals 14 residues. CDR3 in amino acids: CASSPDGGTDGYTF. DNA of the CDR3: TGTGCCAGCTCACCCGACGGAGGTACGGATGGCTACACCTTC.

The chain has TRBV18 and TRBJ2-5; a weak D match, TRBD2 (5 bases). CDR3 length equals 14 residues. V shed 2 bases and J shed 2 bases, with 9 bases lying between them. Germline V gene sequence: CDR1 KGHSH, CDR2 LQKENI. CDR3 protein: CASSPKRGQETQYF. The DNA of the CDR3 is TGTGCCAGCTCACCAAAGAGAGGGCAAGAGACCCAGTACTTC.

The rearrangement links TRBV6-5 to TRBJ2-7; TRBD2 might be the D (6 bases). CDR1 MNHEY and CDR2 SVGAGI come from the germline V gene. The CDR3 covers 15 residues. Deletions cut 2 bases from V and 0 bases from J, with 11 bases between. The CDR3 region has the DNA TGTGCCAGCAGTTACGGCGGGACCAACTCCTACGAGCAGTACTTC. It codes for CASSYGGTNSYEQYF.

V gene TRBV9 combines with J gene TRBJ2-7; the D is unclear. The CDR3 extends over 14 amino acids. Germline-derived CDR1 and CDR2 are SGDLS and YYNGEE. With 4 bases removed from V and 5 bases from J, the gap between germline ends came to 16 bases. CDR3 sequence reads: CASSPAASRDEQYF. The CDR3 nucleotides are TGTGCCAGCAGCCCCGCGGCCTCCCGGGACGAGCAGTACTTC.

V and J are TRBV2 and TRBJ1-2, with TRBD1 matching 7 bases. This CDR3 has 13 amino acids. Losses at the gene ends were 6 bases for V and 2 bases for J; bases not matched to a gene: 3. From germline, CDR1 is SNHLY and CDR2 FYNNEI. CDR3 nucleotide sequence: TGTGCCAGCAGCCCGACAGGGAACTATGGCTACACCTTC. This codes for CASSPTGNYGYTF.

This clone was seen once. The chain recombines TRBV15 with TRBJ2-3, with TRBD2 matching 14 bases. Germline V lookup: CDR1 LNHNV, CDR2 YYDKDF (reference sequence). Losses at the gene ends were 0 bases for V and 3 bases for J; bases not matched to a gene: 8. The CDR3 length is 19 residues. CDR3 residues: CATSRDSGLAGGITDTQYF. CDR3 DNA: TGTGCCACCAGCAGAGATAGTGGACTAGCGGGGGGTATTACAGATACGCAGTATTTT.

This CDR3 is CASSPGTGGPETQYF. CDR3 DNA: TGTGCCAGCAGCCCTGGGACAGGGGGCCCAGAGACCCAGTACTTC. This chain links TRBV7-9 with TRBJ2-5, with 12 bases identical to TRBD1. The CDR3 has 15 amino acids. J gave up 4 bases and V 5 bases, and 5 bases lay outside the gene matches. The germline V gene encodes CDR1 SEHNR and CDR2 FQNEAQ (reference sequence).

The chain is built from TRBV7-2 and TRBJ1-3; 9 nucleotides line up with TRBD1. The germline V gene encodes CDR1 SGHTA and CDR2 FQGNSA. The CDR3 has 16 residues. Germline trimming cut 2 bases from V and 1 base from J; bases unmatched to any gene: 3. This CDR3 is CASSLYRGLSGNTIYF. For the CDR3, the DNA is TGTGCCAGCAGCTTATACAGGGGGCTTTCTGGAAACACCATATATTTT.